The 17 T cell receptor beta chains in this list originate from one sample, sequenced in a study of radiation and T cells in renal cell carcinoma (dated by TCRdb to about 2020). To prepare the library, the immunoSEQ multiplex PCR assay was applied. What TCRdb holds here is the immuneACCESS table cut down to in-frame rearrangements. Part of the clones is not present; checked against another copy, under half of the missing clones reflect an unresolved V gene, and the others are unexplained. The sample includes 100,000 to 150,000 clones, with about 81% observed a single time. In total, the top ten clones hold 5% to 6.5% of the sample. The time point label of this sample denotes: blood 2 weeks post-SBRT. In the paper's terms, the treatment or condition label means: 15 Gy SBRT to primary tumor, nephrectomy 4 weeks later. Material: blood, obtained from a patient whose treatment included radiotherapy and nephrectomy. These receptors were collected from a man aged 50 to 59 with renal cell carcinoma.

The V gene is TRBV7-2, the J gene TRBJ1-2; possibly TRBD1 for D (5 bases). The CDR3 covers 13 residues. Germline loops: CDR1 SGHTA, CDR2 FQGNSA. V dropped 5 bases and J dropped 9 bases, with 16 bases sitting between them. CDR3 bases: TGTGCCAGCAGCCCACGGGGGGAATGGAGCTACACCTTC. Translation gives CASSPRGEWSYTF.

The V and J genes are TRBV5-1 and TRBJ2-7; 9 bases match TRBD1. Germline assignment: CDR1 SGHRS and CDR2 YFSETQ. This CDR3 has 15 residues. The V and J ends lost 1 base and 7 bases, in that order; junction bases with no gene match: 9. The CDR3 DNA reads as TGCGCCAGCAGCTTGATACAGGGGGCGACTTGGGAGCAGTACTTC. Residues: CASSLIQGATWEQYF.

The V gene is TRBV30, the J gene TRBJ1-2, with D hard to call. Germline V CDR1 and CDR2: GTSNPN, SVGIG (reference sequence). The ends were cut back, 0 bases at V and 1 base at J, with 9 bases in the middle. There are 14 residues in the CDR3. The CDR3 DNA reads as TGTGCCTGGAGTGTATTAGGCATTAACTATGGCTACACCTTC. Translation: CAWSVLGINYGYTF.

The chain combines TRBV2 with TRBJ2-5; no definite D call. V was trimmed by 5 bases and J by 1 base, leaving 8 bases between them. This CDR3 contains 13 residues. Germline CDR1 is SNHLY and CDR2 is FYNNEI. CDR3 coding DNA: TGTGCCAGCAGTCCACGAGGCCAAGAGACCCAGTACTTC. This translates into CASSPRGQETQYF.

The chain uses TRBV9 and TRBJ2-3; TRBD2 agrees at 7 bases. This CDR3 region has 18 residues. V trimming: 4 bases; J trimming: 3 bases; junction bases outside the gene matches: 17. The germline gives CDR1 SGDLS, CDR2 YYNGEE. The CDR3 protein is CASSPHGTAGAGTDTQYF. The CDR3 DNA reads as TGTGCCAGCAGCCCCCATGGGACCGCGGGAGCGGGAACAGATACGCAGTATTTT.

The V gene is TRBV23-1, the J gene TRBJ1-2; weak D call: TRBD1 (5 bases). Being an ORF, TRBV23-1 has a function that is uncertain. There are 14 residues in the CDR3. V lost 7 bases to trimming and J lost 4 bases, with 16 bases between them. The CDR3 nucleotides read TGCGCCAGCACAACGGGCTCAAGGGGCTATGGCTACACCTTC. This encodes CASTTGSRGYGYTF.

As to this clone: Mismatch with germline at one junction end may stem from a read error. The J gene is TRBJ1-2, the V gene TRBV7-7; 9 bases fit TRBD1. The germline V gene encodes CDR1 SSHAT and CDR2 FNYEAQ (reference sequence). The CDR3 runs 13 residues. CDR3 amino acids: CASSPGTGYGYTF. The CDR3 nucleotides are TGTGCTAGCAGCCCCGGGACAGGGTATGGCTACACCTTC.

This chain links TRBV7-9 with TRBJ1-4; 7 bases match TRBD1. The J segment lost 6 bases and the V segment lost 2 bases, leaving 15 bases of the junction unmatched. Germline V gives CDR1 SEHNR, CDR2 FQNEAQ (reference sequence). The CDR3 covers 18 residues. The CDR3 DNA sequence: TGTGCCAGCAGCTTAATTCCTGGACAGGCTCGTATTGATGAAAAACTGTTTTTT. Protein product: CASSLIPGQARIDEKLFF.

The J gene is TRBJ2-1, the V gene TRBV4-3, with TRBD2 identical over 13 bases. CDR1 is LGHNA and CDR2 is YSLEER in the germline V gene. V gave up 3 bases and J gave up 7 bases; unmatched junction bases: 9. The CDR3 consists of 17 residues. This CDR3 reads CASSHLLAGGLENEQFF. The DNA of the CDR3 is TGCGCCAGCAGCCACCTACTAGCGGGGGGGCTTGAGAATGAGCAGTTCTTC.

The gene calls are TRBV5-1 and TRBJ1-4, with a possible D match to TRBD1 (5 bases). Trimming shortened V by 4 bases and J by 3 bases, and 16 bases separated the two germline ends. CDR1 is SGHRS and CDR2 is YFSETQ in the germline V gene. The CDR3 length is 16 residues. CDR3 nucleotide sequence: TGCGCCAGCAGCAGGGGCCACCAGGGAGCTAATGAAAAACTGTTTTTT. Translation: CASSRGHQGANEKLFF.

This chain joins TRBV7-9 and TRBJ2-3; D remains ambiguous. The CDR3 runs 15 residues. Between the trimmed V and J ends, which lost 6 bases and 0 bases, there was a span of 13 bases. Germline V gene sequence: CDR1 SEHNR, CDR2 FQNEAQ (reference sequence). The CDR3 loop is CASSSKTTSTDTQYF. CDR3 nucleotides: TGTGCCAGCAGTTCGAAGACGACTAGCACAGATACGCAGTATTTT.

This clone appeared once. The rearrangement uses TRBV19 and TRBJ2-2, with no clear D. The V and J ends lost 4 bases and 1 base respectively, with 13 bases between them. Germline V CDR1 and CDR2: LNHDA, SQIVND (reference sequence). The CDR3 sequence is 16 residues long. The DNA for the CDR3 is TGTGCCAGTAGTAGGCAAAGGGTTTTGAACACCGGGGAGCTGTTTTTT. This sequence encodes CASSRQRVLNTGELFF.

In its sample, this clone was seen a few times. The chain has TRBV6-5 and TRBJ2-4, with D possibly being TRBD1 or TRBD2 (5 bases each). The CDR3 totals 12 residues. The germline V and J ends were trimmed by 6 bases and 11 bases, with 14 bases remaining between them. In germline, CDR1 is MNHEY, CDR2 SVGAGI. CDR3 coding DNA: TGTGCCAGCAGGTCCGAGGGGCAACTTCAGTACTTC. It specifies CASRSEGQLQYF.

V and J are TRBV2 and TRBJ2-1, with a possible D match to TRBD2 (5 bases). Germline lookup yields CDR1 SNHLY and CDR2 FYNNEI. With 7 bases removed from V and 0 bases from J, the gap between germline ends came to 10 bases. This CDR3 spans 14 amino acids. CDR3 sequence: CASTRLTSYNEQFF. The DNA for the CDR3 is TGTGCCAGCACCCGACTAACCTCCTACAATGAGCAGTTCTTC.

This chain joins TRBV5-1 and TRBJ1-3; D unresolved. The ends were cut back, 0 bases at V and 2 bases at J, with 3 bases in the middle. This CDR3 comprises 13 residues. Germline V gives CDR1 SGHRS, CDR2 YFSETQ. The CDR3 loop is CASSLVPGNTIYF. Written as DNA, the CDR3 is TGCGCCAGCAGCTTGGTTCCTGGAAACACCATATATTTT. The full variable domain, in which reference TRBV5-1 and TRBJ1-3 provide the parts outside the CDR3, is KAGVTQTPRYLIKTRGQQVTLSCSPISGHRSVSWYQQTPGQGLQFLFEYFSETQRNKGNFPGRFSGRQFSNSRSEMNVSTLELGDSALYLCASSLVPGNTIYFGEGSWLTVV.

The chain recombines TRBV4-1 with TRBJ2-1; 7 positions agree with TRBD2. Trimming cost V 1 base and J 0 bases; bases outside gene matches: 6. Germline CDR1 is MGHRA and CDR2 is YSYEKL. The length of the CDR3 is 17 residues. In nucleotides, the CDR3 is TGCGCCAGCAGCCAAGGGGCGGGAGCTTCCTCCTACAATGAGCAGTTCTTC. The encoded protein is CASSQGAGASSYNEQFF.

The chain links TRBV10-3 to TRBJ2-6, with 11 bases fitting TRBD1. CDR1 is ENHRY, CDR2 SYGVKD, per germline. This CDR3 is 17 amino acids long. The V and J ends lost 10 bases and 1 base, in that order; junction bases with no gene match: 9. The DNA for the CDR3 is TGTGCCACCGCCGGGACAGGGGGATTATCTGGGGCCAACGTCCTGACTTTC. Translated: CATAGTGGLSGANVLTF.